This T cell receptor beta chain emerged from a study of shared clonotypes between healthy human individuals. Study-level background: Sampling drew on donors who were a couple of women and three men aged 18 to 49. General study points: A reduction in generation probabilities was seen for non-shared clonotypes relative to those shared by all four donors.

Positively selected for CCR7, the CD45RO-negative cells used as naive CD8 cells excluded terminally differentiated effector memory CD45RA+ cells. About this clone: The antigen remains undetermined. Additional DNA sequences in this sample encode the identical CDR3.

V lost 3 bases and J lost 0, with 9 bases in between. The CDR3 covers 14 residues. Looked up from germline, CDR1 is MNHEY and CDR2 is SMNVEV (reference sequence). Genomic DNA (from each subset) was split evenly across several immunoSEQ plates. Sequencing used immunoSEQ multiplex PCR; TCRdb keeps in-frame clones, though not all of them. The table shows around 560,000 clones, with 85% to 95% occurring only once. The V and J genes are TRBV27 and TRBJ2-7, with D possibly TRBD1 on 5 matching bases. The receptor was derived from a woman in her twenties or thirties in good health. The sample consisted of naive CD8+ T cells sorted from blood. CDR3 residues: CASSFTGDSYEQYF. The CDR3, as DNA: TGTGCCAGCAGTTTTACAGGTGACTCCTACGAGCAGTACTTC.